This T cell receptor beta chain was identified in a study of graft-versus-host responses after intestinal transplantation. On the study more broadly: In this cohort, recipients had multivisceral, liver-intestinal, or isolated intestinal transplants. Anti-thymocyte globulin was used for induction in all recipients, who then took tacrolimus and steroids for approximately 3 years. Study-level points and caveats: Detection of GvH clones occurred in recipient marrow, and some had their first appearance in ileum or blood. Levels of circulating GvH clones at their peak were associated with early post-transplant HvG declines.

The repertoire was sequenced with immunoSEQ multiplex PCR; TCRdb's copy has only in-frame clones and lacks some. The data contain under 95,000 clones, about 87% of them seen just once; the ten biggest clones take up around 0.3%. V was trimmed by 0 bases and J by 5 bases, leaving 11 bases between them. From germline, CDR1 is SGDLS and CDR2 YYNGEE. The CDR3 sequence is 14 residues long. This clone came up once. Its antigen is not identified. The material was unstimulated CD4+ T cells sorted from spleen or lymph node cells, obtained before transplant. The rearrangement joins TRBV9 to TRBJ2-5, with D possibly TRBD1 on 6 matching bases. This TCR was sampled from a human donor who was the organ donor for an intestinal transplant. CDR3 nucleotide sequence: TGTGCCAGCAGCGTAGAGGGGGTCGGGGAGACCCAGTACTTC. It codes for CASSVEGVGETQYF.